Below, 7 T cell receptor beta chains from the same sample are listed, as sequenced in a study of tumor-infiltrating lymphocytes in localized non-small cell lung cancer. Profiling relied on immunoSEQ multiplex PCR, and the TCRdb table lists in-frame clones only, not all of them. The sample includes roughly 9,900 clones, over 60% of them seen just once. Material: lung tumor tissue. The receptors originated from a human donor with non-small cell lung cancer.

The gene calls are TRBV5-6 and TRBJ2-2; 8 positions match TRBD1. The CDR3 sequence is 18 residues long. The ends lost 4 bases at V and 6 bases at J; junction bases unmatched: 17. The germline gives CDR1 SGHDT, CDR2 YYEEEE. The CDR3, as DNA: TGTGCCAGCAGCCAGGGGTTTTTACAGGGGGGAGGCGCCGGGGAGCTGTTTTTT. The encoded protein is CASSQGFLQGGGAGELFF.

The chain joins TRBV28 to TRBJ2-7; TRBD2 might be the D (7 bases). The germline gives CDR1 MDHEN, CDR2 SYDVKM. The CDR3 consists of 14 residues. V lost 4 bases and J lost 0, with 10 bases in between. CDR3 DNA sequence: TGTGCCAGCAGTTGGGGGGGCCTCTCCTACGAGCAGTACTTC. Amino acids: CASSWGGLSYEQYF.

The genes are TRBV9 and TRBJ1-2; D gene unclear. V was shortened by 2 bases and J by 3 bases, with 11 bases between the two germline ends. CDR3 size: 14 residues. CDR1 SGDLS and CDR2 YYNGEE come from the germline V gene. CDR3 amino acids: CASSVRAADYGYTF. DNA for the CDR3: TGTGCCAGCAGCGTTCGTGCCGCTGACTATGGCTACACCTTC. Filled out from reference TRBV9 and TRBJ1-2, the complete variable domain reads DSGVTQTPKHLITATGQRVTLRCSPRSGDLSVYWYQQSLDQGLQFLIQYYNGEERAKGNILERFSAQQFPDLHSELNLSSLELGDSALYFCASSVRAADYGYTFGSGTRLTVV.

The chain couples TRBV27 to TRBJ1-1, with D hard to call. The germline V and J ends were trimmed by 3 bases and 6 bases, with 11 bases remaining between them. The CDR3 contains 13 residues. CDR1 is MNHEY, CDR2 SMNVEV, per germline (reference sequence). CDR3 nucleotides: TGTGCCAGCAGTTTGCGGAGGGTTGCTGAAGCTTTCTTT. Translated, it gives CASSLRRVAEAFF.

This chain uses TRBV28 with TRBJ1-2; no clear D gene. Trimming stripped 5 bases from V and 7 bases from J, with 8 bases between. Germline V gene data show CDR1 as MDHEN and CDR2 as SYDVKM. This CDR3 spans 11 amino acids. This chain's CDR3 is CASSALGGYTF. In nucleotides, the CDR3 is TGTGCCAGCAGTGCCCTTGGTGGCTACACCTTC.

This clone is termed medium-sized (0.01 to 0.1%). For the CDR3, the DNA is TGTGCCAGCAGTCCAGCCGGGACAGGGTTTGTCGAGCAGTACTTC. Translating gives CASSPAGTGFVEQYF. V gene TRBV7-9 combines with J gene TRBJ2-7; TRBD1 aligns across 9 bases. CDR3 length: 15 amino acids. The J segment lost 6 bases and the V segment lost 6 bases, leaving 12 bases of the junction unmatched. Germline CDR1 reads SEHNR; CDR2 reads FQNEAQ (reference sequence).

Only one count was recorded for this clone. This chain uses TRBV11-3 with TRBJ1-2; no reliable D call. Trimming removed 0 bases from V and 7 bases from J, with 9 bases in between. The length of the CDR3 is 13 residues. Germline V gene data show CDR1 as SGHNT and CDR2 as YENEEA. The CDR3 spells CASSLEQSGGYTF. CDR3 nucleotides: TGTGCCAGCAGCTTAGAACAGTCCGGTGGCTACACCTTC.